One and the same sample provided the 19 T cell receptor beta chains below, sequenced in a study of shared clonotypes between healthy human individuals. Data came from immunoSEQ multiplex PCR; TCRdb stores just in-frame clones and leaves some out. The data hold roughly 1,800,000 clones, with 85% to 95% observed a single time. Naive CD8 cells lacked CD45RO, underwent positive selection for CCR7 and left out terminally differentiated effector memory CD45RA+ cells. Material for sequencing was naive CD8+ T cells sorted from blood. Source of these receptors: a man younger than 35 in good health.

The chain employs TRBV19 and TRBJ2-7, with no clear D. The CDR3 is made up of 11 amino acids. Trimming removed 10 bases at V and 3 bases at J, with 10 bases between. Germline V gene data show CDR1 as LNHDA and CDR2 as SQIVND (reference sequence). CDR3 sequence reads: CATRMGYEQYF. As DNA, the CDR3 is TGTGCCACTCGTATGGGCTACGAGCAGTACTTC.

J is TRBJ1-2 and V is TRBV19, with TRBD1 identical over 7 bases. This CDR3 is 17 amino acids long. J gave up 7 bases and V 4 bases, and 18 bases lay outside the gene matches. CDR1 and CDR2 (germline): LNHDA, SQIVND (reference sequence). CDR3 DNA sequence: TGTGCCAGTAGTACCCGACGAATTGACAGGGAGGGAGGTGGCTACACCTTC. Protein sequence: CASSTRRIDREGGGYTF.

Turning to this clone: Additional DNA sequences in this sample encode the identical CDR3. This chain connects TRBV6-5 to TRBJ2-7; 12 bases line up with TRBD2. J was trimmed by 2 bases and V by 0 bases; bases with no gene match: 2. Germline V lookup: CDR1 MNHEY, CDR2 SVGAGI. CDR3 length equals 16 residues. In DNA form, the CDR3 reads TGTGCCAGCAGTTACTCGACTAGCGGGAGCGCCTACGAGCAGTACTTC. The encoded protein is CASSYSTSGSAYEQYF.

This clone was seen a single time. The J gene is TRBJ2-2, the V gene TRBV15, with 8 bases matching TRBD1. From germline, CDR1 is LNHNV and CDR2 YYDKDF (reference sequence). CDR3 length equals 14 residues. Unmatched junction bases numbered 5, after V lost 8 bases and J lost 3 bases. The chain's CDR3 is CATEGQDYTGELFF. The DNA of the CDR3 is TGTGCCACCGAGGGACAGGACTACACCGGGGAGCTGTTTTTT. The variable domain in full, completed from reference TRBV15 and TRBJ2-2, reads DAMVIQNPRYQVTQFGKPVTLSCSQTLNHNVMYWYQQKSSQAPKLLFHYYDKDFNNEADTPDNFQSRRPNTSFCFLDIRSPGLGDTAMYLCATEGQDYTGELFFGEGSRLTVL.

The V gene is TRBV29-1, the J gene TRBJ2-6; a possible D gene is TRBD1 (6 bases). The CDR3 runs to 20 residues. The germline V and J ends were trimmed by 0 bases and 0 bases, with 21 bases remaining between them. CDR1 is SQVTM, CDR2 ANQGSEA, per germline. CDR3 sequence (DNA): TGCAGCGTTGAAGACGGGGCTCACAGGGTTAGAGCCTCTGGGGCCAACGTCCTGACTTTC. It translates to CSVEDGAHRVRASGANVLTF.

The chain carries TRBV7-2 and TRBJ1-1; TRBD1 matches at 8 bases. Germline V lookup: CDR1 SGHTA, CDR2 FQGNSA. The CDR3 extends over 12 amino acids. The trim removed 5 bases at V and 12 bases at J, leaving 8 bases unmatched. The CDR3 region is CASSLLRTGTFF. The DNA for the CDR3 is TGTGCCAGCAGCCTTCTTCGGACAGGGACTTTCTTT.

The chain combines TRBV27 with TRBJ1-2; possible D gene TRBD1, 5 bases. Germline CDR1 is MNHEY and CDR2 is SMNVEV (reference sequence). The germline V and J ends were trimmed by 2 bases and 2 bases, with 21 bases remaining between them. This CDR3 is 18 amino acids long. Here the CDR3 reads CASSLVRVGSGLNYGYTF. DNA of the CDR3: TGTGCCAGCAGTTTAGTCCGAGTCGGCTCGGGACTCAACTATGGCTACACCTTC.

As to this clone: Other DNA sequences in the sample encode the same CDR3. The genes are TRBV9 and TRBJ2-7; TRBD2 might be the D (6 bases). The V gene's germline CDR1 is SGDLS and CDR2 YYNGEE. V was cut by 3 bases and J by 3 bases, with 10 bases left in between. This CDR3 is built from 13 residues. CDR3 nucleotide sequence: TGTGCCAGCAGCGAGGGACTTTTCTACGAGCAGTACTTC. It codes for CASSEGLFYEQYF.

This clone was detected only once. Other DNA variants within this sample encode the same CDR3. J is TRBJ2-5 and V is TRBV6-5; 7 nucleotides agree with TRBD2. The V segment lost 6 bases and the J segment 2 bases; nucleotides outside the gene matches: 6. Germline V lookup: CDR1 MNHEY, CDR2 SVGAGI. There are 14 residues in the CDR3. The CDR3 DNA reads as TGTGCCAGCAGCCCCCTGGGGGGGCAAGAGACCCAGTACTTC. Amino acid sequence: CASSPLGGQETQYF.

This clone was counted a few times. Within the sample, other DNA sequences also encode this same CDR3. The J gene is TRBJ1-2, the V gene TRBV9; possible D gene TRBD1, 6 bases. Germline V gene sequence: CDR1 SGDLS, CDR2 YYNGEE. Trimming stripped 0 bases from V and 2 bases from J, with 8 bases between. This CDR3 has 14 amino acids. DNA for the CDR3: TGTGCCAGCAGCGTAGGAACAGGGAACTATGGCTACACCTTC. It is translated as CASSVGTGNYGYTF.

The rearrangement joins TRBV6-6 to TRBJ2-5; D remains ambiguous. The CDR3 is 13 residues long. The V gene's germline CDR1 is MNHNY and CDR2 SVGAGI (reference sequence). Deletions cut 6 bases from V and 2 bases from J, with 10 bases between. Here the CDR3 DNA reads TGTGCCAGCAGCGGAGAGGCTCAAGAGACCCAGTACTTC. This sequence encodes CASSGEAQETQYF.

V is TRBV5-1 and J is TRBJ2-7; TRBD1 agrees at 9 bases. J was trimmed by 6 bases and V by 4 bases; bases with no gene match: 5. From germline, CDR1 is SGHRS and CDR2 YFSETQ. The CDR3 is 13 residues long. This CDR3 reads CASSPWTGAEQYF. DNA of the CDR3: TGCGCCAGCAGCCCTTGGACAGGGGCCGAGCAGTACTTC.

V usage is TRBV30 and J usage is TRBJ2-4; D unresolved. V was pared by 2 bases and J by 6 bases, with 11 bases between. Germline V lookup: CDR1 GTSNPN, CDR2 SVGIG (reference sequence). The CDR3 runs to 13 residues. The CDR3 DNA is TGTGCCTGGAGTCTTACGGACGGAAACATTCAGTACTTC. Residues: CAWSLTDGNIQYF.

V gene TRBV27 combines with J gene TRBJ2-5; 9 nucleotides agree with TRBD1. Per germline, CDR1 MNHEY and CDR2 SMNVEV (reference sequence). V shed 5 bases, J shed 4 bases, and the junction held 11 bases outside the gene matches. The CDR3 consists of 16 residues. The CDR3 nucleotides read TGTGCCAGCAGTAAGGGGGACAGGGAGGTTTTAGAGACCCAGTACTTC. Translated: CASSKGDREVLETQYF.

V gene TRBV9 combines with J gene TRBJ1-1, with unresolved D. The CDR3 is 17 amino acids. Germline V CDR1 and CDR2: SGDLS, YYNGEE. Trimming removed 2 bases at V and 2 bases at J, with 19 bases between. CDR3 residues: CASSVGPEEARNTEAFF. The CDR3 DNA follows: TGTGCCAGCAGCGTCGGCCCCGAGGAGGCCCGCAACACTGAAGCTTTCTTT.

CDR3 bases: TGTGCCAGTAAGGTAGCGGGAGGGGAGACCCAGTACTTC. As protein: CASKVAGGETQYF. The chain carries TRBV7-9 and TRBJ2-5; TRBD2 aligns across 11 bases. This CDR3 has 13 residues. Trimming cost V 9 bases and J 5 bases; bases outside gene matches: 5. Germline values: CDR1 SEHNR, CDR2 FQNEAQ (reference sequence).

The rearrangement joins TRBV5-4 to TRBJ2-2; a weak D match, TRBD1 (6 bases). Germline CDR1 is SGHNT and CDR2 is YYREEE (reference sequence). This CDR3 has 17 amino acids. With 3 bases removed from V and 2 bases from J, the gap between germline ends came to 17 bases. The CDR3 coding sequence is TGTGCCAGCAGCTATAATCAGGGGTTATATAACACCGGGGAGCTGTTTTTT. This gives the protein CASSYNQGLYNTGELFF.

This chain connects TRBV7-9 to TRBJ2-4, with 7 bases identical to TRBD2. J gave up 0 bases and V 4 bases, and 12 bases lay outside the gene matches. Germline lookup yields CDR1 SEHNR and CDR2 FQNEAQ (reference sequence). The CDR3 runs to 18 residues. CDR3 loop: CASSYLRDYEVAKNIQYF. Written as DNA, the CDR3 is TGTGCCAGCAGCTACCTCCGGGACTATGAAGTAGCCAAAAACATTCAGTACTTC.

This clone was seen just once. J is TRBJ1-3 and V is TRBV11-2; unclear D gene. Germline values: CDR1 SGHAT, CDR2 FQNNGV. The length of the CDR3 is 13 residues. Trimming left V 7 bases short and J 0 bases short, with 7 bases between. CDR3 sequence reads: CASTQSSGNTIYF. The CDR3 coding sequence is TGTGCCAGCACCCAATCCTCTGGAAACACCATATATTTT.